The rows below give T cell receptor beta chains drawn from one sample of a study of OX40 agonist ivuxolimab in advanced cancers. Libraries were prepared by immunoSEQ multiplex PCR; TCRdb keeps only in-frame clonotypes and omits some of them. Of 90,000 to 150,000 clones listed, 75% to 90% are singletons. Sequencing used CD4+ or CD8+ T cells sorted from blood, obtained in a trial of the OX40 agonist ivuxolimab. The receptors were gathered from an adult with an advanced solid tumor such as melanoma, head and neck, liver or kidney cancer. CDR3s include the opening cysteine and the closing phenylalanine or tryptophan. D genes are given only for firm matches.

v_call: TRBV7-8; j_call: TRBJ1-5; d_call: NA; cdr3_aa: CASNPDRVRQPQHF; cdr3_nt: TGTGCCAGCAACCCAGATCGGGTTCGGCAGCCCCAGCATTTT
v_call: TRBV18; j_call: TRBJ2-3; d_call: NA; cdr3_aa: CASSPAVITDTQYF; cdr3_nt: TGTGCCAGCTCACCTGCGGTAATTACAGATACGCAGTATTTT
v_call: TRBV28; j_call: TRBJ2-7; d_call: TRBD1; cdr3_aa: CASSPTGSTYEQYF; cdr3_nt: TGTGCCAGCAGTCCGACAGGGAGTACATACGAGCAGTACTTC
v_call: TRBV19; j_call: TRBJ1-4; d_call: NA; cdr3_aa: CASSPEPGLRVNEKLFF; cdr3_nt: TGTGCCAGTAGTCCTGAACCGGGACTTAGAGTTAATGAAAAACTGTTTTTT
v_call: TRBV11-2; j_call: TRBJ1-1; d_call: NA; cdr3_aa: CASSPQTSNEAFF; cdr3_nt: TGTGCCAGCAGCCCGCAAACTAGCAATGAAGCTTTCTTT
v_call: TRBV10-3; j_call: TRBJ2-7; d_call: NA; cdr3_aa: CAISERSYEQYF; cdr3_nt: TGTGCCATCAGTGAGCGGTCCTACGAGCAGTACTTC
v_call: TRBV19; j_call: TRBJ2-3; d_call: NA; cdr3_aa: CASSPAGYYRYTDTQYF; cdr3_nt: TGTGCCAGTAGTCCAGCAGGGTACTATCGGTACACAGATACGCAGTATTTT
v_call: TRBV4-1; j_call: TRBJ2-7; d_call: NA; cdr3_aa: CASSQETGEQYF; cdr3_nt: TGCGCCAGCAGCCAAGAGACCGGCGAGCAGTACTTC
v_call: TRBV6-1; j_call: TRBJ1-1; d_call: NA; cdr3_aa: CASSDYGNTEAFF; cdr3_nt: TGTGCCAGCAGTGATTACGGCAACACTGAAGCTTTCTTT
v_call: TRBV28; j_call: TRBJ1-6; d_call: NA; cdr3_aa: CASRSGVWDNSPLHF; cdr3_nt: TGTGCCAGCCGCAGTGGGGTATGGGATAATTCACCCCTCCACTTT